These 10 T cell receptor beta chains originate from one sample sequenced in a study of T cells after posttransplantation cyclophosphamide. Using immunoSEQ multiplex PCR, the repertoire was profiled, and TCRdb retains in-frame clones only, with some absent. The sample holds approximately 5,400 clones, about 94% seen once. Sample: CD4+ T cells sorted from bone marrow. These receptor sequences come from a woman aged 55-70 years in good health, CMV-negative, and a related stem cell transplant donor.

This clone was detected a few times. The CDR3 spells CASSLSQGALYQPQHF. The CDR3 nucleotides are TGTGCCAGCAGTCTAAGCCAGGGGGCTCTCTATCAGCCCCAGCATTTT. This chain uses TRBV28 with TRBJ1-5, with 8 bases matching TRBD1. Germline V gene lookup returns CDR1 MDHEN and CDR2 SYDVKM. The length of the CDR3 is 16 residues. J was trimmed by 5 bases and V by 5 bases; bases with no gene match: 11. The full variable domain, with the rest looked up from reference TRBV28 and TRBJ1-5, is DVKVTQSSRYLVKRTGEKVFLECVQDMDHENMFWYRQDPGLGLRLIYFSYDVKMKEKGDIPEGYSVSREKKERFSLILESASTNQTSMYLCASSLSQGALYQPQHFGDGTRLSIL.

The chain uses TRBV19 and TRBJ2-3; 9 nucleotides match TRBD1. Germline values: CDR1 LNHDA, CDR2 SQIVND (reference sequence). The CDR3 contains 16 residues. V dropped 4 bases and J dropped 10; count of bases not matched to a gene: 15. The CDR3 spells CASSTRGDRVLTSQYF. CDR3 sequence (DNA): TGTGCCAGTAGTACGAGGGGGGACAGGGTCCTCACTTCGCAGTATTTT.

The chain uses TRBV5-1 and TRBJ1-3; 8 bases are shared with TRBD1. J gave up 0 bases and V 4 bases, and 6 bases lay outside the gene matches. From germline, CDR1 is SGHRS and CDR2 YFSETQ. The CDR3 contains 16 residues. This CDR3 reads CASSTGDRSSGNTIYF. The CDR3 DNA reads as TGCGCCAGCAGCACGGGGGACAGGAGCTCTGGAAACACCATATATTTT.

The gene calls are TRBV9 and TRBJ1-1, with D perhaps matching TRBD1 (5 bases). CDR1 SGDLS and CDR2 YYNGEE come from the germline V gene. The CDR3 is made up of 13 amino acids. V lost 0 bases and J 7 bases, leaving 10 bases between the germline ends. CDR3 protein: CASSVVGGGEAFF. The CDR3 bases are TGTGCCAGCAGCGTAGTGGGGGGAGGTGAAGCTTTCTTT.

The V gene is TRBV9, the J gene TRBJ2-6; 8 nucleotides line up with TRBD1. With V trimmed by 0 bases and J by 1 base, 6 bases remained unmatched. This CDR3 has 18 amino acids. Germline CDR1 is SGDLS and CDR2 is YYNGEE. CDR3 coding DNA: TGTGCCAGCAGCGTAGTGCCACAGGGGGTTTCTGGGGCCAACGTCCTGACTTTC. Its translation is CASSVVPQGVSGANVLTF.

CDR3 protein: CASSETSPILYEQYF. For the CDR3, the DNA is TGTGCCAGCAGTGAAACAAGTCCGATCCTCTACGAGCAGTACTTC. The chain has TRBV2 and TRBJ2-7; no clear D gene. Germline V lookup: CDR1 SNHLY, CDR2 FYNNEI. This CDR3 is 15 amino acids long. Trimming shortened V by 2 bases and J by 3 bases, and 14 bases separated the two germline ends. Full variable domain (outside the CDR3, taken from reference TRBV2 and TRBJ2-7): EPEVTQTPSHQVTQMGQEVILRCVPISNHLYFYWYRQILGQKVEFLVSFYNNEISEKSEIFDDQFSVERPDGSNFTLKIRSTKLEDSAMYFCASSETSPILYEQYFGPGTRLTVT.

The chain's CDR3 is CASSPPGLPETQYF. For the CDR3, the DNA is TGTGCCAGCAGCCCCCCTGGCCTGCCAGAGACCCAGTACTTC. V and J are TRBV7-8 and TRBJ2-5; no reliable D call. The CDR3 contains 14 residues. Trimming shortened V by 5 bases and J by 4 bases, and 14 bases separated the two germline ends. Germline-derived CDR1 and CDR2 are SGHVS and FQNEAQ.

This sequence joins TRBV11-2 and TRBJ1-2; 7 nucleotides align to TRBD1. This CDR3 is built from 13 residues. Losses at the gene ends were 10 bases for V and 4 bases for J; bases not matched to a gene: 9. Germline-derived CDR1 and CDR2 are SGHAT and FQNNGV. The CDR3 spells CATGRGDSYGYTF. The CDR3 nucleotides read TGTGCCACCGGGCGGGGGGACAGCTATGGCTACACCTTC.

The chain recombines TRBV6-4 with TRBJ2-3, with 8 positions matching TRBD2. Per germline, CDR1 MRHNA and CDR2 SNTAGT. With V trimmed by 3 bases and J by 6 bases, 5 bases remained unmatched. The CDR3 sequence is 14 residues long. CDR3 DNA: TGTGCCAGCAGTGATGCGGGGGGAAGGGATACGCAGTATTTT. This encodes CASSDAGGRDTQYF.

The V call is TRBV10-3, the J call TRBJ1-1; no definite D call. The V and J ends lost 4 bases and 6 bases respectively, with 6 bases between them. The CDR3 extends over 11 amino acids. Germline assignment: CDR1 ENHRY and CDR2 SYGVKD. The CDR3 sequence: CAISGGSEAFF. The CDR3 DNA reads as TGTGCCATCAGTGGCGGGTCTGAAGCTTTCTTT.